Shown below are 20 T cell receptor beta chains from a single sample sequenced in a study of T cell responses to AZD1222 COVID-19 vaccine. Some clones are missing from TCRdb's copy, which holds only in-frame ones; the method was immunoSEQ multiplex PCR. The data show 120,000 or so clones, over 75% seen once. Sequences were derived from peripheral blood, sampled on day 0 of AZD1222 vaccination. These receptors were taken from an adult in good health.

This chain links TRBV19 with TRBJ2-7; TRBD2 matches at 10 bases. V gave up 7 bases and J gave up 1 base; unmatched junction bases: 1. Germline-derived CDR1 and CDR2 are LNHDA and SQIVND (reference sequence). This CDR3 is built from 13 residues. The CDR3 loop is CASKLAGSYEQYF. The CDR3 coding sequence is TGTGCCAGTAAACTAGCGGGATCCTACGAGCAGTACTTC. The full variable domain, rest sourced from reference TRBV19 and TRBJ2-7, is DGGITQSPKYLFRKEGQNVTLSCEQNLNHDAMYWYRQDPGQGLRLIYYSQIVNDFQKGDIAEGYSVSREKKESFPLTVTSAQKNPTAFYLCASKLAGSYEQYFGPGTRLTVT.

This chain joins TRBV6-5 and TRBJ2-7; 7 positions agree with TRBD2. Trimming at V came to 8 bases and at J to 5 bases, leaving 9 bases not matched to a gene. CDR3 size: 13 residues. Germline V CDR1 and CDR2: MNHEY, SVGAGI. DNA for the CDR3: TGTGCCAGCCGAGGCGGGAGTCGAAACGAGCAGTACTTC. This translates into CASRGGSRNEQYF.

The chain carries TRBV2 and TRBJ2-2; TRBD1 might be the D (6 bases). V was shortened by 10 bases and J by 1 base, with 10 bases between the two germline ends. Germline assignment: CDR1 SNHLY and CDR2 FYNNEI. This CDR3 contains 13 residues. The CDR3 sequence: CATRQENTGELFF. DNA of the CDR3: TGTGCCACCCGACAGGAGAACACCGGGGAGCTGTTTTTT.

The CDR3 DNA follows: TGTGCCAGCTCCCTAGGACAGGGGGTAGGGTACGAGCAGTACTTC. It codes for CASSLGQGVGYEQYF. J is TRBJ2-7 and V is TRBV18; 10 bases match TRBD1. Germline loops: CDR1 KGHSH, CDR2 LQKENI. Losses at the gene ends were 6 bases for V and 4 bases for J; bases not matched to a gene: 9. This CDR3 region has 15 residues.

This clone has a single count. This chain's CDR3 is CASSLGGGNTIYF. The CDR3 region has the DNA TGTGCCAGCAGCTTGGGTGGCGGAAACACCATATATTTT. V usage is TRBV11-2 and J usage is TRBJ1-3; D call uncertain. The germline gives CDR1 SGHAT, CDR2 FQNNGV. Trimming removed 3 bases at V and 4 bases at J, with 7 bases between. This CDR3 comprises 13 residues.

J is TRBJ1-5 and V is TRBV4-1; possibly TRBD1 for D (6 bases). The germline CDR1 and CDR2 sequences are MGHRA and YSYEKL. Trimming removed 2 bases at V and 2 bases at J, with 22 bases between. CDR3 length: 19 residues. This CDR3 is CASSQILGAGDFRNQPQHF. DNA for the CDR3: TGCGCCAGCAGCCAAATTCTCGGGGCAGGGGATTTTCGCAATCAGCCCCAGCATTTT.

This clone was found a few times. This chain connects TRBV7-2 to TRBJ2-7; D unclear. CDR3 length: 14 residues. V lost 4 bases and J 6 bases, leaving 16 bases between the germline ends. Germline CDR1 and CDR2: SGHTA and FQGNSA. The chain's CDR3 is CASSSQAGRPEQYF. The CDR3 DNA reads TGTGCCAGCAGCTCCCAGGCCGGGCGCCCCGAGCAGTACTTC.

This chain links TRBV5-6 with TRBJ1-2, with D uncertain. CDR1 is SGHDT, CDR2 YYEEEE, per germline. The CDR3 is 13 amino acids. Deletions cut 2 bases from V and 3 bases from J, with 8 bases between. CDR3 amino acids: CASSLRRDYGYTF. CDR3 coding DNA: TGTGCCAGCAGCTTAAGAAGGGACTATGGCTACACCTTC.

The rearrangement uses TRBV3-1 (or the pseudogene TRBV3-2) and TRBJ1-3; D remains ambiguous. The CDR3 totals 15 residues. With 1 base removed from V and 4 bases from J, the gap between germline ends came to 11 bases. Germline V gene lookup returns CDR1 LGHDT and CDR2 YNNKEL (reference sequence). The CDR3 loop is CASSQGARRGNTIYF. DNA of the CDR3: TGTGCCAGCAGCCAAGGGGCGCGCCGAGGAAACACCATATATTTT.

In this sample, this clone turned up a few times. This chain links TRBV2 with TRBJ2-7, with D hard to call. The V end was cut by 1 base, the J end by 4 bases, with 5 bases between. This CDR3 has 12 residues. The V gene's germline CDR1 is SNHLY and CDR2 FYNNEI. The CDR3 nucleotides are TGTGCCAGCAGTGAAGTTGGTTACGAGCAGTACTTC. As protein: CASSEVGYEQYF.

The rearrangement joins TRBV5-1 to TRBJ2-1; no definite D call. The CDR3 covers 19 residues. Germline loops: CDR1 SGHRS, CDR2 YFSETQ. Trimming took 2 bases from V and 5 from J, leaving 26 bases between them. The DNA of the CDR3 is TGCGCCAGCAGCTTTTGGGTAGGTGCGATGGGTGAGATAGACAATGAGCAGTTCTTC. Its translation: CASSFWVGAMGEIDNEQFF.

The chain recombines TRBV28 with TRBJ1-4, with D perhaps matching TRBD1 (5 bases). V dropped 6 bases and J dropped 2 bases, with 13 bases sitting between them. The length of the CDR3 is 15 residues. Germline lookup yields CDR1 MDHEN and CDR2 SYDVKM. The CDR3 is CASSIVGATNEKLFF. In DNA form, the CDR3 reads TGTGCCAGCAGCATTGTCGGGGCGACTAATGAAAAACTGTTTTTT.

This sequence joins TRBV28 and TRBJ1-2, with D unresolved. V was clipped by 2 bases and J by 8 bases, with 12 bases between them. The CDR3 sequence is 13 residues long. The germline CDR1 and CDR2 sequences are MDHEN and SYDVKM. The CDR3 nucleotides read TGTGCCAGCAGTTTAGCCCCCGGGTGGGGCTACACCTTC. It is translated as CASSLAPGWGYTF.

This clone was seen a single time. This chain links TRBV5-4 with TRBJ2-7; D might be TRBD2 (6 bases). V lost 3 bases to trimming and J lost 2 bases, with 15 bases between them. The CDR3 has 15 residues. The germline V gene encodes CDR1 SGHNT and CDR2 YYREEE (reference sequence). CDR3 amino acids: CASSSGGSGTYEQYF. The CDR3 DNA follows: TGTGCCAGCAGCTCCGGGGGTAGCGGAACCTACGAGCAGTACTTC.

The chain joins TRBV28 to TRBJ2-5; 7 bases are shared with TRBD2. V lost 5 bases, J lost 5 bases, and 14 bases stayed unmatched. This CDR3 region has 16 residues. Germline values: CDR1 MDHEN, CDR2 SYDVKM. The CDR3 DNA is TGTGCCAGCAGTCTGGGGGGGTCTTGGCTGATTGAGACCCAGTACTTC. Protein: CASSLGGSWLIETQYF.

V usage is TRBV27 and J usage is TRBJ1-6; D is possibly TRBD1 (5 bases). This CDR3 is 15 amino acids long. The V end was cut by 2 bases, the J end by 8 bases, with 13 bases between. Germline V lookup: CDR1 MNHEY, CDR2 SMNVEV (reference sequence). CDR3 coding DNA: TGTGCCAGCAGTTTAAAAGGGGCTTCATATTCACCCCTCCACTTT. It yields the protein CASSLKGASYSPLHF.

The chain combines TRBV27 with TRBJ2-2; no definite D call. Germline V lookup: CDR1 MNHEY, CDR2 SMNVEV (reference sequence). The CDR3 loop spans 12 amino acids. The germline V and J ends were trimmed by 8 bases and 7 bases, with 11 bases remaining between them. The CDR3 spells CASSGAVGELFF. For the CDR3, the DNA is TGTGCCAGCTCCGGAGCCGTCGGGGAGCTGTTTTTT.

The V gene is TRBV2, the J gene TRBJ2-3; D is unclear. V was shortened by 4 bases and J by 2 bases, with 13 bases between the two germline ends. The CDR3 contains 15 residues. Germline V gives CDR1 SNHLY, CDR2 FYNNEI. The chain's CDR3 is CASSGFDGHTDTQYF. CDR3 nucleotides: TGTGCCAGCAGTGGTTTCGACGGGCACACAGATACGCAGTATTTT.

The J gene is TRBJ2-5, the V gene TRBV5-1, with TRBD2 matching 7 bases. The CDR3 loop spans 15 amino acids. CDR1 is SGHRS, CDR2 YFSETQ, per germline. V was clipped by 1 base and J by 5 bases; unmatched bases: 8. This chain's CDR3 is CASSLIAGVSETQYF. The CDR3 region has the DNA TGCGCCAGCAGCTTGATTGCGGGAGTGAGTGAGACCCAGTACTTC.

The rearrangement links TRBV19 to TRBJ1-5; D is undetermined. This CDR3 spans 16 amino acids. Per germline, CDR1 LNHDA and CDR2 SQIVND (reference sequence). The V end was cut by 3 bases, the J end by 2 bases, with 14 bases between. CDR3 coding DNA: TGTGCCAGTAGTATTTGGGTAGGGATGGGCAATCAGCCCCAGCATTTT. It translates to CASSIWVGMGNQPQHF. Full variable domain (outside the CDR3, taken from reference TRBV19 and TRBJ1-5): DGGITQSPKYLFRKEGQNVTLSCEQNLNHDAMYWYRQDPGQGLRLIYYSQIVNDFQKGDIAEGYSVSREKKESFPLTVTSAQKNPTAFYLCASSIWVGMGNQPQHFGDGTRLSIL.